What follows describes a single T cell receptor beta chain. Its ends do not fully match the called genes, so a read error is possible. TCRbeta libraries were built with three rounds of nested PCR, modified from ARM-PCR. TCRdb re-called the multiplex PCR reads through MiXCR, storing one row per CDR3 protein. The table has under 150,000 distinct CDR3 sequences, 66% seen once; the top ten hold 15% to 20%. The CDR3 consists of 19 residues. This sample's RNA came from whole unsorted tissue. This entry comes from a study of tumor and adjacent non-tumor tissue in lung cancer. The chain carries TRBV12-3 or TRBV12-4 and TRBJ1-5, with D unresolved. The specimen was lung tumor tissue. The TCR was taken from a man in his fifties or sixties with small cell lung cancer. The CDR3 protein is CASSLELFSQDASNQPQHF. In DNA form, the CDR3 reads TGTGCGAGCAGTTTAGAATTATTTTCGCAGGATGCGAGCAATCAGCCCCAGCATTTT.